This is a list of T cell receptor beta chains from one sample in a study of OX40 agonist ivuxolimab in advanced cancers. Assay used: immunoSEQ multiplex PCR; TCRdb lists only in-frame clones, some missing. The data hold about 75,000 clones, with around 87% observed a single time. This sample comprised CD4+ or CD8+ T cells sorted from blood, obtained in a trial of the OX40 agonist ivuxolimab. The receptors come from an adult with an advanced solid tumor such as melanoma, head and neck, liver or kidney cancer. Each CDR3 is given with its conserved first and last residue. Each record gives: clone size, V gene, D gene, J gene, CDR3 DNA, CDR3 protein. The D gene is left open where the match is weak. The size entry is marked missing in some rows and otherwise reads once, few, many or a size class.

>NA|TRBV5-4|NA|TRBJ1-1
TGTGCCAGCAGCTTGCGGAGGGGGGTGAACACTGAAGCTTTCTTT
CASSLRRGVNTEAFF
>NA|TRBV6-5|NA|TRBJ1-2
TGTGCCAGCCGCGAGACTGGCTACACCTTC
CASRETGYTF
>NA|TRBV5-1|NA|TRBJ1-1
TGCGCCAGCCGCCTAATTGACAGTAACACTGAAGCTTTCTTT
CASRLIDSNTEAFF
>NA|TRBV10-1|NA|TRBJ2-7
TGCGCCAGCAGTGACCTCGATGGGATGTACGAGCAGTACTTC
CASSDLDGMYEQYF
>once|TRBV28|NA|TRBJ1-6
TGTGCCAGCAGCTGGGGGACGGGTGTTTCGCCCCTCCACTTT
CASSWGTGVSPLHF
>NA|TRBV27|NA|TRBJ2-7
TGTGCCAGCAGTGCACCCGGTAGACTAGGCTACGAGCAGTACTTC
CASSAPGRLGYEQYF
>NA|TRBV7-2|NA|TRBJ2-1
TGTGCCAGCAGCTTAGCCCCAGGCTCCTACAATGAGCAGTTCTTC
CASSLAPGSYNEQFF
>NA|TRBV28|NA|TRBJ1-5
TGTGCCACCCAAGTTGGCGGGGTGGGTGGTCAGCCCCAGCATTTT
CATQVGGVGGQPQHF
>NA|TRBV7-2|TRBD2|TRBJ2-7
TGTGCCAGCAGCTGCGGCGGGGGGGGGACCTACGAGCAGTACTTC
CASSCGGGGTYEQYF
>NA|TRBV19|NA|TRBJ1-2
TGTGCCAGTAAGGACTCCTCGGGCCCGGTCTATGGCTACACCTTC
CASKDSSGPVYGYTF
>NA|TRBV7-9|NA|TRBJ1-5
TGTGCCAGCAGCTTAGATGGGCTTCGGGGGCAGCCCCAGCATTTT
CASSLDGLRGQPQHF
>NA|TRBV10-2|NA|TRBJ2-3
TGCGCCAGCATCCCGGACCGCACAGATACGCAGTATTTT
CASIPDRTDTQYF
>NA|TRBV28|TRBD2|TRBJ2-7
TGTGCCAGCAGTTTAGGGGCGGGAGTACAGACCTACGAGCAGTACTTC
CASSLGAGVQTYEQYF
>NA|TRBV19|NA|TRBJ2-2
TGTGCCAGTAGTATAGGCAGGGTCCCCGGGGAGCTGTTTTTT
CASSIGRVPGELFF